Each of the 14 T cell receptor beta chains below was sequenced from the same sample in a study of blood T cell repertoires in COVID-19. The data were produced by immunoSEQ multiplex PCR, yet TCRdb's version contains in-frame clones alone and is incomplete. Among fewer than 250,000 clones listed, about four fifths were seen once. What was sequenced was peripheral blood. The receptor set was obtained from a man aged 45-65 years with active or convalescent COVID-19.

V usage is TRBV18 and J usage is TRBJ2-1, with TRBD2 identical over 8 bases. With 5 bases clipped from V and 5 bases from J, the junction kept 17 bases outside the gene matches. The CDR3 sequence is 18 residues long. In germline, CDR1 is KGHSH, CDR2 LQKENI. This CDR3 reads CASSEAGVFVVKDNEQFF. CDR3 DNA: TGTGCCAGCTCAGAAGCGGGAGTCTTCGTAGTTAAGGACAATGAGCAGTTCTTC.

The sample holds a few counts of this clone. The J gene is TRBJ2-1, the V gene TRBV29-1; 10 nucleotides agree with TRBD2. V shed 6 bases, J shed 4 bases, and the junction held 9 bases outside the gene matches. The germline V gene encodes CDR1 SQVTM and CDR2 ANQGSEA. The CDR3 is 15 residues long. The chain's CDR3 is CSVPPSSGGYNEQFF. DNA of the CDR3: TGCAGCGTACCCCCGTCTAGCGGGGGTTACAATGAGCAGTTCTTC.

This chain joins TRBV5-1 and TRBJ2-7; TRBD1 matches 8 bases. Germline V gene data show CDR1 as SGHRS and CDR2 as YFSETQ. The V and J ends lost 0 bases and 5 bases, in that order; junction bases with no gene match: 10. There are 16 residues in the CDR3. The CDR3 region is CASSLGSDRVRNEQYF. CDR3 nucleotides: TGCGCCAGCAGCTTGGGCTCGGACAGGGTGCGGAACGAGCAGTACTTC.

This clone was observed a single time. The J gene is TRBJ2-7, the V gene TRBV7-2, with D perhaps TRBD1 (5 bases). CDR1 and CDR2 from the germline V gene are SGHTA and FQGNSA. The CDR3 loop spans 15 amino acids. V was shortened by 5 bases and J by 4 bases, with 18 bases between the two germline ends. CDR3 in amino acids: CASSQERQGWYEQYF. Written as DNA, the CDR3 is TGTGCCAGCAGCCAAGAACGGCAGGGTTGGTACGAGCAGTACTTC.

The chain links TRBV5-1 to TRBJ1-6, with 8 bases matching TRBD1. CDR3 length: 15 amino acids. The V gene end was trimmed by 0 bases and the J gene end by 8 bases; junction bases not matched to a gene: 4. The germline V gene encodes CDR1 SGHRS and CDR2 YFSETQ. The chain's CDR3 is CASSLEPGGDSPLHF. CDR3 sequence (DNA): TGCGCCAGCAGCTTGGAGCCAGGGGGCGATTCACCCCTCCACTTT.

The chain couples TRBV7-8 to TRBJ1-2, with 7 nucleotides matching TRBD1. Germline lookup yields CDR1 SGHVS and CDR2 FQNEAQ. J lost 4 bases, V lost 3 bases, and 5 bases had no gene match. There are 14 residues in the CDR3. The CDR3 DNA sequence: TGTGCCAGCAGCTTCGCAACAGGGGCCTATGGCTACACCTTC. It encodes CASSFATGAYGYTF. Full variable domain (missing parts from reference TRBV7-8 and TRBJ1-2): GAGVSQSPRYKVAKRGQDVALRCDPISGHVSLFWYQQALGQGPEFLTYFQNEAQLDKSGLPSDRFFAERPEGSVSTLKIQRTQQEDSAVYLCASSFATGAYGYTFGSGTRLTVV.

The chain combines TRBV7-9 with TRBJ2-1, with 10 bases fitting TRBD1. With 10 bases clipped from V and 5 bases from J, the junction kept 5 bases outside the gene matches. CDR1 and CDR2 from the germline V gene are SEHNR and FQNEAQ (reference sequence). The CDR3 covers 13 residues. The CDR3 spells CATRDRGHNEQFF. The CDR3 nucleotides are TGTGCCACGCGGGACAGGGGACACAATGAGCAGTTCTTC.

The gene calls are TRBV7-3 and TRBJ2-1; the D gene is possibly TRBD2 (6 bases). This CDR3 is built from 16 residues. CDR1 is SGHTA and CDR2 is FQGTGA in the germline V gene. V lost 0 bases and J lost 6, with 15 bases in between. CDR3 sequence reads: CASSLTGASARNEQFF. The DNA of the CDR3 is TGTGCCAGCAGCTTAACTGGCGCTAGCGCCCGCAATGAGCAGTTCTTC.

The V and J genes are TRBV5-6 and TRBJ2-7, with D perhaps matching TRBD1 (5 bases). Germline V gene data show CDR1 as SGHDT and CDR2 as YYEEEE. V shed 0 bases and J shed 0 bases, with 7 bases lying between them. The CDR3 is 14 residues long. The CDR3 DNA sequence: TGTGCCAGCAGCTTGGGACAGAACTCCTACGAGCAGTACTTC. Residues: CASSLGQNSYEQYF.

V gene TRBV11-1 combines with J gene TRBJ2-7; D is perhaps TRBD2 (6 bases). This CDR3 region has 14 residues. The germline V and J ends were trimmed by 1 base and 1 base, with 8 bases remaining between them. Germline assignment: CDR1 SGHAT and CDR2 FQDESV (reference sequence). CDR3 sequence reads: CASSLGGESYEQYF. CDR3 nucleotides: TGTGCCAGCAGCTTAGGGGGGGAATCCTACGAGCAGTACTTC.

The genes are TRBV10-3 and TRBJ1-6; possible D gene TRBD1, 6 bases. The V end lost 4 bases, the J end lost 8 bases, and 12 bases lay between the germline ends. This CDR3 has 14 residues. CDR1 is ENHRY and CDR2 is SYGVKD in the germline V gene. CDR3 coding DNA: TGTGCCATCAGTGCGGGGGGGCGCGATTCACCCCTCCACTTT. Protein product: CAISAGGRDSPLHF.

CDR3 sequence: CASSYSQGAAGELFF. The CDR3, as DNA: TGTGCCAGCAGTTACTCTCAGGGGGCGGCCGGGGAGCTGTTTTTT. This sequence joins TRBV6-6 and TRBJ2-2, with 8 nucleotides matching TRBD1. Germline CDR1 MNHNY, CDR2 SVGAGI (reference sequence). Trimming took 0 bases from V and 6 from J; bases not matched to a gene: 3. The CDR3 is made up of 15 amino acids.

This rearrangement joins TRBV13 to TRBJ2-7; 8 positions match TRBD2. The CDR3 has 17 amino acids. Looked up from germline, CDR1 is PRHDT and CDR2 is FYEKMQ (reference sequence). Losses at the gene ends were 5 bases for V and 4 bases for J; bases not matched to a gene: 16. Written as DNA, the CDR3 is TGTGCCAGCAGCCTCCGGCACGGCGGGGGGCTCCCTTACGAGCAGTACTTC. Its protein is CASSLRHGGGLPYEQYF.

The chain employs TRBV6-5 and TRBJ1-6; D is perhaps TRBD1 (5 bases). V shed 6 bases and J shed 7 bases, with 16 bases lying between them. The CDR3 runs to 15 residues. In germline, CDR1 is MNHEY, CDR2 SVGAGI. CDR3 loop: CASSAGFGGNSPLHF. The CDR3 DNA reads TGTGCCAGCAGCGCCGGTTTTGGGGGGAATTCACCCCTCCACTTT.